Listed below are T cell receptor beta chains from one sample, sequenced in a study of T cell changes during pregnancy in multiple sclerosis. TCRdb's table, derived via immunoSEQ multiplex PCR, lists solely in-frame clones and lacks some. The sample holds some 16,000 clones, approximately 80% seen once. The sequences come from CD8+ T cells from peripheral blood mononuclear cells, collected after pregnancy. These receptors were obtained from a female donor in good health, enrolled as a control in a pregnancy study. The conserved cysteine and the conserved F or W are not part of the CDR3 here. Size is stated for part of the rows, as once, few or many counts, or as a class when the clone is expanded.

v_call clone_size cdr3_aa
TRBV6-4 medium-sized ASSTSGGDHTGELF
TRBV4-2 - ASSPRSTSGTSDTQY
TRBV28 - ASGTVYGYT
TRBV10-3 - AISDRQYTEAF
TRBV7-6 - ASSSPDTGSTDTQY
TRBV6-1 - ASSQLAGGPIEQF
TRBV9 - ASSVGPKAGDGYT
TRBV9 - ASYRDTYEQY
TRBV27 - ASGKPPAAGGIYNEQF
TRBV7-9 - ASSGGGRNTEAF
TRBV6-4 - ASSVEGTDTQY
TRBV6-5 - ASSYSVSGNEQF
TRBV5-5 - ASSTLTTKGDSPLH
TRBV6-4 once ASSSGGAYNEQF
TRBV4-3 - ASSQDSGGYNEQF
TRBV5-4 - ASSLGVSGGLGYT
TRBV19 - ASSIFIRGGETEAF